The 15 T cell receptor beta chains below come from one sample, sequenced in a study of OX40 agonist ivuxolimab in advanced cancers. Method: immunoSEQ multiplex PCR; TCRdb's copy keeps in-frame clones and lacks some. This sample has some 85,000 clones, with about 90% found just once. Sequenced here: CD4+ or CD8+ T cells sorted from blood, sampled in a trial of the OX40 agonist ivuxolimab. These receptors were obtained from an adult with an advanced solid tumor such as melanoma, head and neck, liver or kidney cancer.

The rearrangement uses TRBV14 and TRBJ1-1; D gene uncertain. Germline CDR1 reads SGHDN; CDR2 reads FVKESK. The V end was cut by 3 bases, the J end by 11 bases, with 10 bases between. This CDR3 comprises 11 residues. The CDR3 protein is CASSQFRVAFF. As DNA, the CDR3 is TGTGCCAGCAGCCAGTTTAGGGTGGCTTTCTTT.

This sequence joins TRBV10-2 and TRBJ2-5; either TRBD1 or TRBD2 may supply D (6 bases each). The CDR3 sequence is 13 residues long. V lost 11 bases, J lost 4 bases, and 17 bases lay in between. Germline assignment: CDR1 WSHSY and CDR2 SAAADI. The CDR3, as DNA: TGCGCCGTACTTCGGGGGCTCGGAGAGACCCAGTACTTC. As protein: CAVLRGLGETQYF.

This clone has more than one count but fewer than ten. The rearrangement uses TRBV11-2 and TRBJ2-3; D may be TRBD2 (6 bases). The CDR3 is 14 residues long. The V end lost 0 bases, the J end lost 5 bases, and 9 bases lay between the germline ends. Germline V gene data show CDR1 as SGHAT and CDR2 as FQNNGV. CDR3 DNA sequence: TGTGCCAGCAGCTTAGATCCGGGACTAGATACGCAGTATTTT. This encodes CASSLDPGLDTQYF.

Only one count was recorded for this clone. This chain connects TRBV7-6 to TRBJ2-3; TRBD2 matches 12 bases. The length of the CDR3 is 16 residues. The germline V gene encodes CDR1 SGHVS and CDR2 FNYEAQ. The trim removed 6 bases at V and 3 bases at J, leaving 7 bases unmatched. In DNA, the CDR3 is TGTGCCAGCAGAAGACTAGCGGGAGAAGGGACAGATACGCAGTATTTT. Its translation is CASRRLAGEGTDTQYF.

The V gene is TRBV28, the J gene TRBJ1-5, with D possibly TRBD1 on 6 matching bases. Trimming pared 4 bases from V and 1 base from J, leaving 14 bases between. CDR1 is MDHEN and CDR2 is SYDVKM in the germline V gene. The CDR3 sequence is 16 residues long. The CDR3 region is CASSYPGAMSNQPQHF. The CDR3 coding sequence is TGTGCCAGCAGTTACCCGGGGGCAATGAGCAATCAGCCCCAGCATTTT.

This rearrangement joins TRBV27 to TRBJ2-2, with a weak D call TRBD2 (5 bases). With 6 bases removed from V and 5 bases from J, the gap between germline ends came to 13 bases. Germline-derived CDR1 and CDR2 are MNHEY and SMNVEV (reference sequence). This CDR3 contains 14 residues. The CDR3 reads CASRKTRPTGELFF. CDR3 in DNA: TGTGCCAGCAGGAAAACTAGGCCGACCGGGGAGCTGTTTTTT.

The J gene is TRBJ1-2, the V gene TRBV11-2; D ambiguous. The V end was cut by 5 bases, the J end by 2 bases, with 12 bases between. The CDR3 is 14 residues long. Germline V lookup: CDR1 SGHAT, CDR2 FQNNGV. DNA of the CDR3: TGTGCCAGCAGCCGCATTCACGGGAACTATGGCTACACCTTC. Translated, it gives CASSRIHGNYGYTF.

This clone was seen once. This chain joins TRBV27 and TRBJ2-1, with D tentatively TRBD1 (5 bases). Germline CDR1 reads MNHEY; CDR2 reads SMNVEV (reference sequence). The CDR3 has 12 amino acids. Trimming stripped 3 bases from V and 9 bases from J, with 9 bases between. In DNA, the CDR3 is TGTGCCAGCAGTTTTAGGCAGGGTGAGCAGTTCTTC. Encoded protein: CASSFRQGEQFF.

This chain links TRBV7-9 with TRBJ2-7; D ambiguous. Trimming cost V 0 bases and J 6 bases, with 9 bases left between them. This CDR3 spans 13 amino acids. The V gene's germline CDR1 is SEHNR and CDR2 FQNEAQ (reference sequence). CDR3 sequence (DNA): TGTGCCAGCAGCTTAGCTCAAATAGCCGAGCAGTACTTC. This codes for CASSLAQIAEQYF. Combining the CDR3 with reference TRBV7-9 and TRBJ2-7 gives the whole variable domain DTGVSQNPRHKITKRGQNVTFRCDPISEHNRLYWYRQTLGQGPEFLTYFQNEAQLEKSRLLSDRFSAERPKGSFSTLEIQRTEQGDSAMYLCASSLAQIAEQYFGPGTRLTVT.

The V and J genes are TRBV5-1 and TRBJ2-1; 7 bases agree with TRBD1. This CDR3 contains 18 residues. Germline CDR1 is SGHRS and CDR2 is YFSETQ. V shed 4 bases and J 0 bases; nucleotides not matched to a gene: 13. The CDR3 loop is CASSITLLQGSSYNEQFF. The CDR3 DNA follows: TGCGCCAGCAGCATCACACTATTACAGGGGAGCTCCTACAATGAGCAGTTCTTC.

The chain carries TRBV19 and TRBJ1-5; unclear D gene. Trimming pared 4 bases from V and 7 bases from J, leaving 14 bases between. Germline loops: CDR1 LNHDA, CDR2 SQIVND (reference sequence). The length of the CDR3 is 14 residues. The CDR3 sequence is CASSKDGGGQPQHF. The CDR3 nucleotides are TGTGCCAGTAGTAAGGACGGTGGAGGGCAGCCCCAGCATTTT.

This clone has only a few counts. This chain uses TRBV6-5 with TRBJ1-1; D gene uncertain. Trimming stripped 6 bases from V and 1 base from J, with 9 bases between. Germline V gives CDR1 MNHEY, CDR2 SVGAGI. The CDR3 has 13 amino acids. The DNA for the CDR3 is TGTGCCAGCAGCGACTACTCGAACACTGAAGCTTTCTTT. It specifies CASSDYSNTEAFF.

This clone was seen a single time. CDR3: CASSLGSYEQYF. The CDR3 nucleotides are TGTGCCAGCAGCTTAGGTTCCTACGAGCAGTACTTC. This rearrangement joins TRBV7-3 to TRBJ2-7; D remains ambiguous. The germline V gene has CDR1 SGHTA and CDR2 FQGTGA. V was cut by 2 bases and J by 1 base, with 3 bases left in between. The CDR3 is 12 amino acids.

The chain links TRBV7-2 to TRBJ2-5; the D gene is possibly TRBD2 (5 bases). This CDR3 has 15 residues. Germline V gives CDR1 SGHTA, CDR2 FQGNSA. V was trimmed by 1 base and J by 4 bases, leaving 13 bases between them. As DNA, the CDR3 is TGTGCCAGCAGCTTAGACCCCGCACTAGGAGAGACCCAGTACTTC. Protein sequence: CASSLDPALGETQYF.

The chain uses TRBV5-1 and TRBJ2-7; no reliable D call. V was cut by 3 bases and J by 4 bases, with 14 bases left in between. Per the germline V gene, CDR1 is SGHRS and CDR2 is YFSETQ. CDR3 length: 14 amino acids. The CDR3 nucleotides read TGCGCCAGCAGCTCCGTCCTCGGCGGTTACGAGCAGTACTTC. Residues: CASSSVLGGYEQYF.